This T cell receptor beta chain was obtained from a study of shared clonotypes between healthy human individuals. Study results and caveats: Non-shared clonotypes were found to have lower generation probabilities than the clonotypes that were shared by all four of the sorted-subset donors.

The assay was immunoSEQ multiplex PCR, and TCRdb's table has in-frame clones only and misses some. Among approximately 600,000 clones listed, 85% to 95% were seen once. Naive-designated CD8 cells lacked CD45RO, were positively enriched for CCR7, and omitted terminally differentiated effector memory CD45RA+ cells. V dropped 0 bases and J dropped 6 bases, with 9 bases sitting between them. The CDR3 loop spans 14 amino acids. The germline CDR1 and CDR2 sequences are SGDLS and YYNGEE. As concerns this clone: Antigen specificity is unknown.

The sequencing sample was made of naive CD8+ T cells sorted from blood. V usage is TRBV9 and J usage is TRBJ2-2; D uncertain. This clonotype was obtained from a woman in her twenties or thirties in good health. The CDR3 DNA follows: TGTGCCAGCAGCGTAGTAGATAGATCCGGGGAGCTGTTTTTT. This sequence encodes CASSVVDRSGELFF.